This T cell receptor beta chain was sequenced in a study of shared clonotypes between healthy human individuals. Study background: CD8 memory received one plate per donor, CD8 naive two, CD4 memory three and CD4 naive three.

Study-level findings and limits: Apart from blood, nothing was sampled; tissue repertoires likely differ. For naive CD4 cells, 4% to 5% of clonotypes were shared across a few donors.

Over several immunoSEQ plates, each subset's genomic DNA was distributed in even portions. Sequencing was performed with immunoSEQ multiplex PCR; in TCRdb, only in-frame clones are kept and a portion is missing. This table holds about 320,000 clones, about nine tenths found once. As to this clone: Its specificity is unknown.

The clonotype was recovered from a man aged 18 to 35 in good health. The sequenced sample consisted of memory CD8+ T cells sorted from blood. Documented subset: CD45RO+ cells pooled with CCR7-negative TemRA cells.

CDR3 protein: CASRRSVFYGYTF. DNA for the CDR3: TGCGCCAGCCGTAGATCAGTCTTCTATGGCTACACCTTC. The chain employs TRBV5-1 and TRBJ1-2; D is uncertain. V lost 7 bases and J lost 4, with 14 bases in between. Looked up from germline, CDR1 is SGHRS and CDR2 is YFSETQ. The CDR3 has 13 amino acids.